One and the same sample provided the 9 T cell receptor beta chains below, sequenced in a study of shared clonotypes between healthy human individuals. Assay used: immunoSEQ multiplex PCR; TCRdb lists only in-frame clones, some missing. In the table there are 550,000 to 800,000 clones, less than 95% of which are singletons. The sample comprised memory CD8+ T cells from PBMCs. Subset noted: CD45RO+ cells pooled with CCR7-negative TemRA cells. Source of these receptors: a young man in good health. Some clones in this sample may be carry-over from other donors' samples.

V gene TRBV11-2 combines with J gene TRBJ2-2; no firm D call. CDR3 size: 14 residues. Trimming shortened V by 1 base and J by 6 bases, and 9 bases separated the two germline ends. Germline V gives CDR1 SGHAT, CDR2 FQNNGV. The CDR3 spells CASSLGSASGELFF. CDR3 sequence (DNA): TGTGCCAGCAGCTTAGGATCCGCGTCCGGGGAGCTGTTTTTT.

This clone was found once. J is TRBJ1-2 and V is TRBV9, with 8 bases aligning to TRBD1. The CDR3 sequence is 16 residues long. Germline V lookup: CDR1 SGDLS, CDR2 YYNGEE. V lost 2 bases, J lost 4 bases, and 10 bases stayed unmatched. This chain's CDR3 is CASSVPLAGTGYGYTF. The DNA for the CDR3 is TGTGCCAGCAGCGTCCCGCTTGCCGGGACAGGCTATGGCTACACCTTC. The full variable domain, with the rest looked up from reference TRBV9 and TRBJ1-2, is DSGVTQTPKHLITATGQRVTLRCSPRSGDLSVYWYQQSLDQGLQFLIQYYNGEERAKGNILERFSAQQFPDLHSELNLSSLELGDSALYFCASSVPLAGTGYGYTFGSGTRLTVV.

Worth noting for this clone: Different DNA sequences within this sample yield the same CDR3. This rearrangement joins TRBV7-9 to TRBJ2-7, with TRBD1 as a possible D gene (5 bases). Germline CDR1 and CDR2: SEHNR and FQNEAQ (reference sequence). This CDR3 is 12 amino acids long. The V end lost 5 bases, the J end lost 3 bases, and 8 bases lay between the germline ends. CDR3 sequence reads: CASSLQGYEQYF. The DNA of the CDR3 is TGTGCCAGCAGCCTGCAGGGCTACGAGCAGTACTTC.

The gene calls are TRBV6-5 and TRBJ1-1; D is undetermined. The CDR3 is 13 residues long. Germline V gives CDR1 MNHEY, CDR2 SVGAGI. V was trimmed by 5 bases and J by 4 bases, leaving 11 bases between them. The CDR3 region has the DNA TGTGCCAGCAGTGAGGGTGGTAGCACTGAAGCTTTCTTT. Translating gives CASSEGGSTEAFF.

The chain links TRBV28 to TRBJ1-1; D perhaps matches TRBD1 (6 bases). Trimming removed 5 bases from V and 1 base from J, with 14 bases in between. The CDR3 spans 15 residues. Germline V CDR1 and CDR2: MDHEN, SYDVKM. CDR3 loop: CASSHGGGRNTEAFF. The DNA for the CDR3 is TGTGCCAGCAGTCACGGAGGGGGTCGGAACACTGAAGCTTTCTTT.

The genes are TRBV5-1 and TRBJ1-2; D possibly corresponds to TRBD1 (5 bases). Germline V gene data show CDR1 as SGHRS and CDR2 as YFSETQ. The CDR3 length is 14 residues. V lost 1 base and J 4 bases, leaving 11 bases between the germline ends. The CDR3 sequence is CASSLSPGVYGYTF. The CDR3, as DNA: TGCGCCAGCAGCTTGTCACCGGGGGTCTATGGCTACACCTTC.

The chain uses TRBV5-1 and TRBJ1-2; perhaps TRBD1 as D (6 bases). Germline loops: CDR1 SGHRS, CDR2 YFSETQ. V was trimmed by 1 base and J by 0 bases, leaving 10 bases between them. This CDR3 has 15 residues. The chain's CDR3 is CASSLRGVTNYGYTF. CDR3 nucleotides: TGCGCCAGCAGCTTGAGGGGGGTTACTAACTATGGCTACACCTTC.

Regarding this clone: Other DNA sequences in the sample encode the same CDR3. This chain connects TRBV9 to TRBJ1-5; D might be TRBD1 (5 bases). Per the germline V gene, CDR1 is SGDLS and CDR2 is YYNGEE. Trimming took 0 bases from V and 4 from J, leaving 8 bases between them. CDR3 length equals 14 residues. The CDR3 reads CASSVGDGNQPQHF. CDR3 nucleotides: TGTGCCAGCAGCGTAGGGGACGGTAATCAGCCCCAGCATTTT. Combining the CDR3 with reference TRBV9 and TRBJ1-5 gives the whole variable domain DSGVTQTPKHLITATGQRVTLRCSPRSGDLSVYWYQQSLDQGLQFLIQYYNGEERAKGNILERFSAQQFPDLHSELNLSSLELGDSALYFCASSVGDGNQPQHFGDGTRLSIL.

This clone was detected only once. The chain joins TRBV7-9 to TRBJ2-7; a possible D gene is TRBD2 (7 bases). Germline assignment: CDR1 SEHNR and CDR2 FQNEAQ (reference sequence). This CDR3 has 16 residues. Trimming took 5 bases from V and 5 from J, leaving 22 bases between them. CDR3 coding DNA: TGTGCCAGCAGCGGTCGGGGGGCAGCGGATCACGACGAGCAGTACTTC. It translates to CASSGRGAADHDEQYF.